Following are 17 T cell receptor beta chains from one sample sequenced in a study of long-term antiretroviral therapy in people with HIV. Samples were assayed with immunoSEQ v3.0 at survey level. The repertoire was sequenced with immunoSEQ multiplex PCR; TCRdb's copy has only in-frame clones and lacks some. The sample has about 38,000 clones; 80% are singletons. The specimen was unsorted PBMCs, collected 1.5 years after starting antiretroviral therapy. The receptor source for this set is a man aged 18 to 35 with HIV.

This clone has a single count. The chain has TRBV5-4 and TRBJ2-6; 8 positions match TRBD2. CDR1 SGHNT and CDR2 YYREEE come from the germline V gene (reference sequence). There are 19 residues in the CDR3. After removal of 1 base from V and 2 bases from J, the junction contained 11 bases not matched to a gene. CDR3 coding DNA: TGTGCCAGCAGCTTGCTAACGGGACTAGGGCAACCTGGGGCCAACGTCCTGACTTTC. Translating gives CASSLLTGLGQPGANVLTF.

This chain links TRBV15 with TRBJ2-1, with 8 bases that match TRBD1. Looked up from germline, CDR1 is LNHNV and CDR2 is YYDKDF (reference sequence). Trimming removed 0 bases from V and 5 bases from J; junction bases left unmatched: 3. This CDR3 region has 15 residues. CDR3 nucleotides: TGTGCCACCAGCAGAGAGGCAGGGGGCAACAATGAGCAGTTCTTC. It is translated as CATSREAGGNNEQFF. Filled out from reference TRBV15 and TRBJ2-1, the complete variable domain reads DAMVIQNPRYQVTQFGKPVTLSCSQTLNHNVMYWYQQKSSQAPKLLFHYYDKDFNNEADTPDNFQSRRPNTSFCFLDIRSPGLGDTAMYLCATSREAGGNNEQFFGPGTRLTVL.

The chain carries TRBV19 and TRBJ2-7; 10 bases line up with TRBD2. There are 17 residues in the CDR3. The germline V gene encodes CDR1 LNHDA and CDR2 SQIVND (reference sequence). The ends lost 0 bases at V and 4 bases at J; junction bases unmatched: 9. The CDR3 region is CASSIDHSSGSQYEQYF. The CDR3 coding sequence is TGTGCCAGTAGTATAGACCACTCTAGCGGGAGTCAGTACGAGCAGTACTTC.

The V and J genes are TRBV28 and TRBJ2-7; D is ambiguous. V lost 3 bases and J 6 bases, leaving 6 bases between the germline ends. The germline V gene has CDR1 MDHEN and CDR2 SYDVKM. CDR3 length: 11 residues. CDR3 protein: CASSFTGEQYF. CDR3 sequence (DNA): TGTGCCAGCAGTTTTACGGGCGAGCAGTACTTC. Complete variable domain (other parts from reference TRBV28 and TRBJ2-7): DVKVTQSSRYLVKRTGEKVFLECVQDMDHENMFWYRQDPGLGLRLIYFSYDVKMKEKGDIPEGYSVSREKKERFSLILESASTNQTSMYLCASSFTGEQYFGPGTRLTVT.

The CDR3 nucleotides read TGTGCCAGCAGTTCTCCGGGTTCCTACGAGCAGTACTTC. This sequence encodes CASSSPGSYEQYF. The V gene is TRBV28, the J gene TRBJ2-7; no firm D call. The ends were cut back, 4 bases at V and 1 base at J, with 8 bases in the middle. From germline, CDR1 is MDHEN and CDR2 SYDVKM. The CDR3 covers 13 residues.

V usage is TRBV19 and J usage is TRBJ1-4; D unresolved. The V end lost 1 base, the J end lost 1 base, and 13 bases lay between the germline ends. Germline V gene sequence: CDR1 LNHDA, CDR2 SQIVND (reference sequence). There are 17 residues in the CDR3. The CDR3 region has the DNA TGTGCCAGTAGTATAGGAGGAATGGGGAGAACTAATGAAAAACTGTTTTTT. Protein: CASSIGGMGRTNEKLFF.

The CDR3 is CASSRGGHSNTEAFF. CDR3 nucleotide sequence: TGTGCCAGCTCACGAGGAGGACATAGCAACACTGAAGCTTTCTTT. The J gene is TRBJ1-1, the V gene TRBV18; a possible D gene is TRBD1 (5 bases). The CDR3 runs 15 residues. Germline assignment: CDR1 KGHSH and CDR2 LQKENI. With 4 bases removed from V and 2 bases from J, the gap between germline ends came to 14 bases.

The rearrangement links TRBV10-3 to TRBJ2-7; possible D gene TRBD1, 6 bases. Germline V lookup: CDR1 ENHRY, CDR2 SYGVKD. The CDR3 is made up of 11 amino acids. V lost 6 bases to trimming and J lost 3 bases, with 6 bases between them. CDR3 region: CAIRDSYEQYF. The CDR3 DNA reads as TGTGCCATCAGGGACAGCTACGAGCAGTACTTC.

The CDR3 DNA is TGTGCCAGCAGTTTACGGGGGGCCCCCACCGGGGAGCTGTTTTTT. Protein: CASSLRGAPTGELFF. This chain joins TRBV28 and TRBJ2-2; perhaps TRBD2 as D (7 bases). This CDR3 contains 15 residues. V was shortened by 2 bases and J by 4 bases, with 11 bases between the two germline ends. CDR1 and CDR2 (germline): MDHEN, SYDVKM. The entire variable domain, with the rest obtained from reference TRBV28 and TRBJ2-2, is as follows: DVKVTQSSRYLVKRTGEKVFLECVQDMDHENMFWYRQDPGLGLRLIYFSYDVKMKEKGDIPEGYSVSREKKERFSLILESASTNQTSMYLCASSLRGAPTGELFFGEGSRLTVL.

The count of this clone is one. V gene TRBV28 combines with J gene TRBJ2-6, with 7 bases identical to TRBD1. Germline V gene sequence: CDR1 MDHEN, CDR2 SYDVKM. This CDR3 is built from 20 residues. Unmatched junction bases numbered 16, after V lost 5 bases and J lost 0 bases. Written as DNA, the CDR3 is TGTGCCAGCAGTCTTATACCGACAGGGCCAAATCACTCTGGGGCCAACGTCCTGACTTTC. It specifies CASSLIPTGPNHSGANVLTF.

J is TRBJ1-5 and V is TRBV5-6, with D unresolved. V lost 1 base and J 4 bases, leaving 3 bases between the germline ends. CDR3 length: 12 residues. Germline-derived CDR1 and CDR2 are SGHDT and YYEEEE. CDR3 in DNA: TGTGCCAGCAGCTTGAGGAATCAGCCCCAGCATTTT. Its protein product is CASSLRNQPQHF.

This clone has a handful of counts. The rearrangement uses TRBV30 and TRBJ1-5; D might be TRBD1 (5 bases). The CDR3 consists of 12 residues. CDR1 and CDR2 from the germline V gene are GTSNPN and SVGIG (reference sequence). Trimming took 5 bases from V and 7 from J, leaving 12 bases between them. The CDR3 coding sequence is TGTGCCTGGGGGATCCAGGGACAGCCCCAGCATTTT. Its protein product is CAWGIQGQPQHF. The whole variable domain, remainder taken from reference TRBV30 and TRBJ1-5, is SQTIHQWPATLVQPVGSPLSLECTVEGTSNPNLYWYRQAAGRGLQLLFYSVGIGQISSEVPQNLSASRPQDRQFILSSKKLLLSDSGFYLCAWGIQGQPQHFGDGTRLSIL.

The V gene is TRBV7-2, the J gene TRBJ2-7; D call uncertain. This CDR3 has 13 amino acids. Germline assignment: CDR1 SGHTA and CDR2 FQGNSA. V was shortened by 3 bases and J by 5 bases, with 11 bases between the two germline ends. The CDR3 protein is CASSFVFRDEQYF. The CDR3 nucleotides read TGTGCCAGCAGCTTCGTTTTTCGAGACGAGCAGTACTTC.

The rearrangement joins TRBV23-1 to TRBJ2-2, with 7 nucleotides matching TRBD1. TRBV23-1 is known as an ORF, though its function is uncertain. The V and J ends lost 4 bases and 1 base, in that order; junction bases with no gene match: 6. The CDR3 runs 16 residues. CDR3 DNA: TGCGCCAGCAGTCGGGGCTACAGGGGGAACACCGGGGAGCTGTTTTTT. Translation: CASSRGYRGNTGELFF.

This sequence joins TRBV9 and TRBJ1-1; D not resolved. Trimming pared 4 bases from V and 2 bases from J, leaving 6 bases between. The germline gives CDR1 SGDLS, CDR2 YYNGEE. This CDR3 is built from 12 residues. The CDR3 DNA sequence: TGTGCCAGCAGCAGGGCTAACACTGAAGCTTTCTTT. Its protein is CASSRANTEAFF.

V is TRBV28 and J is TRBJ2-7; 7 bases agree with TRBD1. The CDR3 has 15 residues. CDR1 and CDR2 from the germline V gene are MDHEN and SYDVKM. The V segment lost 6 bases and the J segment 2 bases; nucleotides outside the gene matches: 10. The CDR3 region has the DNA TGTGCCAGCAGATCACAACAAGGGGGCACCTACGAGCAGTACTTC. It yields the protein CASRSQQGGTYEQYF.

The chain links TRBV15 to TRBJ1-1; D may be TRBD1 (6 bases). The CDR3 is 15 residues long. Trimming pared 1 base from V and 7 bases from J, leaving 16 bases between. Looked up from germline, CDR1 is LNHNV and CDR2 is YYDKDF (reference sequence). The chain's CDR3 is CATSRAGTGNIEAFF. The CDR3 region has the DNA TGTGCCACCAGCAGAGCAGGAACAGGGAATATTGAAGCTTTCTTT.